The T cell receptor (beta chain) under discussion was sequenced for a study of blood T cell repertoires in COVID-19. Study details: Collection of acute and convalescent COVID-19 samples took place in the United States, Italy and Spain. From T cells, B-cell-depleted T cells, or PBMCs came the material, which was cDNA or gDNA.

Measured with immunoSEQ multiplex PCR; TCRdb has only the in-frame clones, and not every one. The table has 320,000 or so clones, less than 90% seen once. This receptor was identified in a woman aged 25-40 years who had recovered from COVID-19. The specimen sequenced was PBMCs or T cells enriched from blood (not recorded which).

The CDR3 here is CASSQDPQDNEQFF. CDR3 nucleotide sequence: TGTGCCAGCAGCCAAGACCCCCAGGACAATGAGCAGTTCTTC. The chain couples TRBV4-2 to TRBJ2-1, with D uncertain. V was pared by 0 bases and J by 5 bases, with 8 bases between. CDR1 is LGHNA, CDR2 YNFKEQ, per germline. The CDR3 contains 14 residues.